These T cell receptor beta chains were read from a single sample in a study of blood T cell repertoires in COVID-19. Sequencing was performed with immunoSEQ multiplex PCR; in TCRdb, only in-frame clones are kept and a portion is missing. The sample contains 150,000 to 250,000 clones, about 80% of which appear only once. Sequencing used peripheral blood. The receptors come from a human donor with acute or convalescent COVID-19. The donor label of this sample is uncertain. Both conserved end residues are part of each CDR3. Each record gives: J gene, D gene, clone size, V gene, CDR3 DNA, CDR3 protein. A D gene is named only where the DNA matches it firmly. Where a row states a size, it is once, few, many or the class of an expanded clone; other rows omit it.

>TRBJ2-7|TRBD2|once|TRBV13
TGTGCCAGCAGCCTTCGACTAGCACTCTACGAGCAGTACTTC
CASSLRLALYEQYF
>TRBJ2-7|.|.|TRBV29-1
TGCAGCGGTGTAAGGGGGAACGAGCAGTACTTC
CSGVRGNEQYF
>TRBJ1-4|.|.|TRBV9
TGTGCCAGCAGCGTAGATTCGGGGGTTAGTGAAAAACTGTTTTTT
CASSVDSGVSEKLFF
>TRBJ2-3|TRBD2|.|TRBV10-3
TGTGCCAGCAGGGCGGGAGGGCCAGATACGCAGTATTTT
CASRAGGPDTQYF
>TRBJ1-6|.|.|TRBV30
TGTGCCTGGAGTTCTCTACCGAGCTCACCCCTCCACTTT
CAWSSLPSSPLHF
>TRBJ2-3|.|.|TRBV3-1/TRBV3-2
TGTGCCAGCAGCCAAGATAATGCGGGCCTTACGCAGTATTTT
CASSQDNAGLTQYF
>TRBJ1-1|TRBD1|.|TRBV3-1/TRBV3-2
TGTGCCAGCAGCCGAGGACAGGGAATCACTGAAGCTTTCTTT
CASSRGQGITEAFF
>TRBJ1-2|.|few|TRBV5-1
TGCGCCAGCAGCCTACCAGGGTGGTTAGAAGGCTACACCTTC
CASSLPGWLEGYTF
>TRBJ1-3|.|few|TRBV5-1
TGCGCCAGCAGCTTGGCCACGGAGACGGTCTCTGGAAACACCATATATTTT
CASSLATETVSGNTIYF
>TRBJ1-5|TRBD1|.|TRBV19
TGTGCCAGTAGTGCCCCACAGGGGAAGTCCTCTAATCAGCCCCAGCATTTT
CASSAPQGKSSNQPQHF
>TRBJ1-2|.|few|TRBV24-1
TGTGCCACCAGTGGGGCGGGGCTCTATGGCTACACCTTC
CATSGAGLYGYTF
>TRBJ1-5|.|.|TRBV6-1
TGTGCCAGCAGTGATCGGGTGGGGGGTCAACAGCCCCAGCATTTT
CASSDRVGGQQPQHF
>TRBJ2-1|TRBD2|.|TRBV27
TGTGCCAGCACGAGGGCGCCGACGGGTCGGGAGGGGATAGATGAGCAGTTCTTC
CASTRAPTGREGIDEQFF
>TRBJ2-7|.|once|TRBV19
TGTGCCAGTAGTACGGACACTAACTACGAGCAGTACTTC
CASSTDTNYEQYF
>TRBJ1-2|.|few|TRBV30
TGTGCCTGGAGTGTAGCCAGGTATGGCTACACCTTC
CAWSVARYGYTF
>TRBJ2-2|.|few|TRBV5-1
TGCGCCAGCAGCCTAGAGGTCATGAAATCTACCGGGGAGCTGTTTTTT
CASSLEVMKSTGELFF
>TRBJ2-5|TRBD2|few|TRBV27
TGTGCCAGCAAAATGGGTGCTAGCGGCACCCAAGAGACCCAGTACTTC
CASKMGASGTQETQYF
>TRBJ2-7|TRBD2|.|TRBV6-6
TGTGCCAGCAGGCCGACTAGCGGTTCCTACGAGCAGTACTTC
CASRPTSGSYEQYF
>TRBJ2-3|TRBD1|.|TRBV27
TGTGCCAGCAGTTTACAGGGGGCAGATACGCAGTATTTT
CASSLQGADTQYF
>TRBJ2-2|.|once|TRBV6-5
TGTGCCAGCAGTCCGACGACACCGAACACCGGGGAGCTGTTTTTT
CASSPTTPNTGELFF
>TRBJ1-5|.|.|TRBV2
TGTGCCAGCAGTGAAAGGAGGGAACAGCCCCAGCATTTT
CASSERREQPQHF
>TRBJ1-1|.|.|TRBV28
TGTGCCAGCACCAGTCCCGGGAGCATGTGGAACACTGAAGCTTTCTTT
CASTSPGSMWNTEAFF
>TRBJ2-1|.|.|TRBV9
TGTGCCAGCAGCGACCGGGGCTCCGTGGGGGGTGAGCAGTTCTTC
CASSDRGSVGGEQFF
>TRBJ2-5|TRBD2|.|TRBV30
TGTGCCTGGAGTCCCGGGAGGGATGAGACCCAGTACTTC
CAWSPGRDETQYF
>TRBJ1-1|.|.|TRBV5-5
TGTGCCAGCAGCCTACAGTTGAACACTGAAGCTTTCTTT
CASSLQLNTEAFF
>TRBJ2-3|.|.|TRBV5-4
TGTGCCAGCAGCTTGTCAGGGACAGATACGCAGTATTTT
CASSLSGTDTQYF
>TRBJ2-2|TRBD2|.|TRBV30
TGTGCCTGGAGTGTCCGCGGTGGCGGGAGGTACACCGGGGAGCTGTTTTTT
CAWSVRGGGRYTGELFF
>TRBJ2-1|.|.|TRBV6-5
TGTGCCAGCGGCATACTAAGCTCCTACAATGAGCAGTTCTTC
CASGILSSYNEQFF
>TRBJ2-5|TRBD2|.|TRBV20-1
TGCAGTGCGAGTAGGGGCGGGAGGGTGAAGGAGACCCAGTACTTC
CSASRGGRVKETQYF
>TRBJ2-2|TRBD2|.|TRBV5-1
TGCGCCAGCAGCTACCGGACTAGCCAGCGCACCGGGGAGCTGTTTTTT
CASSYRTSQRTGELFF
>TRBJ1-1|TRBD1|few|TRBV27
TGTGCCAGCAGATGGACAGGGGGCACTGAAGCTTTCTTT
CASRWTGGTEAFF
>TRBJ1-5|TRBD1|once|TRBV30
TGTGCCTGGAGTGCACAGGGGAGAGGCAATCAGCCCCAGCATTTT
CAWSAQGRGNQPQHF
>TRBJ1-1|TRBD1|.|TRBV25-1
TGTGCCAGCAGTGAATATTCGGACAGGTTGGGGTCGAACACTGAAGCTTTCTTT
CASSEYSDRLGSNTEAFF
>TRBJ2-4|.|.|TRBV10-3
TGTGCCATCAGTGAGTCGGCGGCCGTTCAGTACTTC
CAISESAAVQYF
>TRBJ2-5|.|few|TRBV9
TGTGCCAGCAGCGTGGTGGCAGACCAAGAGACCCAGTACTTC
CASSVVADQETQYF
>TRBJ1-1|TRBD1|.|TRBV5-6
TGTGCCAGCAGCCGGGGACAGACCATGAACACTGAAGCTTTCTTT
CASSRGQTMNTEAFF
>TRBJ1-6|.|.|TRBV4-1
TGCGCCAGCAGCCAAGGAAGAAATCTAAATTCACCCCTCCACTTT
CASSQGRNLNSPLHF
>TRBJ2-2|TRBD2|.|TRBV7-2
TGTGCCAGCAGCCTAGCGGGAGGGCCAACCGGGGAGCTGTTTTTT
CASSLAGGPTGELFF
>TRBJ1-4|.|.|TRBV9
TGTGCCAGCAGCCAGACAGGAAATAATGAAAAACTGTTTTTT
CASSQTGNNEKLFF
>TRBJ1-6|TRBD1|.|TRBV19
TGTGCCAGTAGCTGGACAGGGGGGAATTCACCCCTCCACTTT
CASSWTGGNSPLHF
>TRBJ2-3|TRBD2|.|TRBV7-3
TGTGCCAGCAGCACCGGGACTAGCGGGGGCACAGATACGCAGTATTTT
CASSTGTSGGTDTQYF
>TRBJ1-1|TRBD1|.|TRBV29-1
TGCAGCGTTGAAGTGACAGGGGGCTGGACTGAAGCTTTCTTT
CSVEVTGGWTEAFF
>TRBJ1-1|.|.|TRBV3-1/TRBV3-2
TGTGCCAGCACTCCAGGGATCGGGAACACTGAAGCTTTCTTT
CASTPGIGNTEAFF
>TRBJ1-2|.|.|TRBV19
TGTGCCAGTACCACGAAGGGAGGGGGTTCCTATGGCTACACCTTC
CASTTKGGGSYGYTF
>TRBJ1-5|.|.|TRBV5-1
TGCGCCAGCAGCCCGATGGGGCAGGGTTTAGGTCAGCCCCAGCATTTT
CASSPMGQGLGQPQHF
>TRBJ1-2|.|few|TRBV5-4
TGTGCCAGCAGCTTGGTAGGGGGCTATGGCTACACCTTC
CASSLVGGYGYTF
>TRBJ1-4|.|.|TRBV19
TGTGCCAGTAGTGGAGGAGAGGTTAGAGGTGAAAAACTGTTTTTT
CASSGGEVRGEKLFF
>TRBJ1-6|TRBD1|.|TRBV28
TGTGCCAGCAGACACAGGGGGCAACGGGGATCACCCCTCCACTTT
CASRHRGQRGSPLHF
>TRBJ2-1|TRBD2|.|TRBV9
TGTGCCAGCAGCGTAGGGCTAGCGGGGCCAGACAATGAGCAGTTCTTC
CASSVGLAGPDNEQFF
>TRBJ2-3|TRBD2|once|TRBV10-3
TGTGCCATCAGCAAGACTAGCGGGAGCACAGATACGCAGTATTTT
CAISKTSGSTDTQYF
>TRBJ2-5|.|.|TRBV19
TGTGCCAGTAACTCCCCGGAACGCGGGGAGACCCAGTACTTC
CASNSPERGETQYF